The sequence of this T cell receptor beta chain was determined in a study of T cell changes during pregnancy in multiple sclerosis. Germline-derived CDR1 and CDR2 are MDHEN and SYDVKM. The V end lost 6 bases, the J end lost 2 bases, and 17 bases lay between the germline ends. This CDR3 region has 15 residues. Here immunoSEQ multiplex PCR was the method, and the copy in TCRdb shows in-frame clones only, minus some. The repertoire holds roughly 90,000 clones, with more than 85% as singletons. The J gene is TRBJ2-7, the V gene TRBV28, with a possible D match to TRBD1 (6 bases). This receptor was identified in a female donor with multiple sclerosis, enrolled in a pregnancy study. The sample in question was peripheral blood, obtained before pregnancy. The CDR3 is CASSRPTGTTYEQYF. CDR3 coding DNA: TGTGCCAGCAGCCGCCCCACCGGGACAACCTACGAGCAGTACTTC.